These T cell receptor beta chains were read from a single sample in a study of OX40 agonist ivuxolimab in advanced cancers. Generated by immunoSEQ multiplex PCR, the TCRdb table keeps only in-frame clones and is missing some. Of tens of thousands of clones in the sample, more than 75% were seen once. The material sequenced was CD4+ or CD8+ T cells sorted from blood, taken in a trial of the OX40 agonist ivuxolimab. The receptor set was obtained from an adult with an advanced solid tumor such as melanoma, head and neck, liver or kidney cancer. The CDR3 runs from the conserved cysteine through the conserved F or W. D genes are given only for firm matches. Some rows have no size entry. The others give once, few or many, or a class for an expanded clone.

TRBV5-6	NA	NA	TRBJ2-5	CASSSTETQYF	TGTGCCAGCAGCTCAACAGAGACCCAGTACTTC
TRBV7-2	TRBD2	NA	TRBJ2-3	CASSLIAGGLTQYF	TGTGCCAGCAGCTTGATAGCGGGGGGGCTTACGCAGTATTTT
TRBV5-8	NA	once	TRBJ1-1	CASSSDGGEAFF	TGTGCCAGCAGCTCGGACGGGGGTGAAGCTTTCTTT
TRBV6-1	NA	NA	TRBJ1-5	CASRDSGNQPQHF	TGTGCCAGCAGGGACAGTGGGAATCAGCCCCAGCATTTT
TRBV6-4	NA	NA	TRBJ1-2	CASSDAPRQVGGYTF	TGTGCCAGCAGTGATGCACCACGACAGGTGGGAGGCTACACCTTC
TRBV7-2	NA	NA	TRBJ2-7	CASSFVTGTYEQYF	TGTGCCAGCAGCTTTGTTACGGGGACCTACGAGCAGTACTTC
TRBV6-1	NA	NA	TRBJ1-1	CASSEASFPAEAFF	TGTGCCAGCAGTGAAGCGAGCTTTCCGGCTGAAGCTTTCTTT
TRBV27	TRBD2	NA	TRBJ2-2	CASYRGGGRDGELFF	TGTGCCAGTTACAGAGGTGGGGGGAGGGACGGGGAGCTGTTTTTT
TRBV5-4	NA	NA	TRBJ2-5	CASSLGSVIQETQYF	TGTGCCAGCAGCTTGGGAAGTGTTATCCAAGAGACCCAGTACTTC
TRBV7-9	NA	NA	TRBJ1-1	CASRKKGGVKDNTEAFF	TGTGCCAGCAGAAAAAAAGGGGGGGTGAAAGATAACACTGAAGCTTTCTTT
TRBV11-1	TRBD1	NA	TRBJ2-7	CASSPPGQPPGEQYF	TGTGCCAGCAGCCCACCGGGACAGCCGCCGGGCGAGCAGTACTTC
TRBV10-2	NA	NA	TRBJ2-3	CASSEYGRGTQYF	TGCGCCAGCAGTGAGTATGGTAGGGGTACGCAGTATTTT
TRBV7-3	NA	NA	TRBJ2-6	CASSLGGSGANVLTF	TGTGCCAGCAGCTTAGGGGGCTCTGGGGCCAACGTCCTGACTTTC
TRBV5-1	NA	NA	TRBJ1-4	CASSLVGGGEKLFF	TGCGCCAGCAGCTTGGTTGGGGGAGGTGAAAAACTGTTTTTT
TRBV19	NA	NA	TRBJ2-2	CASSIAVGGELFF	TGTGCCAGTAGTATTGCCGTCGGCGGGGAGCTGTTTTTT
TRBV19	NA	NA	TRBJ1-2	CASSTPGGVYGYTF	TGTGCCAGTAGTACCCCGGGTGGGGTCTATGGCTACACCTTC
TRBV19	NA	NA	TRBJ1-3	CASSMDSGNTIYF	TGTGCCAGTAGTATGGACTCTGGAAACACCATATATTTT
TRBV11-2	TRBD1	NA	TRBJ1-1	CASSLDQGAFLGAFF	TGTGCCAGCAGCTTAGATCAGGGGGCGTTTTTAGGAGCTTTCTTT
TRBV14	TRBD1	few	TRBJ1-1	CASSQGDRGRMTEAFF	TGTGCCAGCAGCCAAGGGGACAGGGGGAGAATGACTGAAGCTTTCTTT
TRBV7-9	NA	once	TRBJ1-4	CASTERGGINEKLFF	TGTGCCAGCACCGAGCGGGGGGGCATTAATGAAAAACTGTTTTTT
TRBV4-2	TRBD1	NA	TRBJ1-6	CASSQTSGQGYSPLHF	TGTGCCAGCAGCCAGACCTCGGGACAGGGTTATTCACCCCTCCACTTT
TRBV10-2	TRBD1	NA	TRBJ1-5	CASSEIQGASNQPQHF	TGCGCCAGCAGTGAGATACAGGGGGCAAGCAATCAGCCCCAGCATTTT
TRBV27	NA	NA	TRBJ2-1	CASSFGPPAYNEQFF	TGTGCCAGCAGTTTTGGACCTCCTGCCTACAATGAGCAGTTCTTC
TRBV29-1	NA	NA	TRBJ1-4	CSVEDRGQEKLFF	TGCAGCGTTGAAGATCGGGGGCAGGAAAAACTGTTTTTT
TRBV5-5	NA	NA	TRBJ2-3	CASMAPSPTDTQYF	TGTGCCAGCATGGCCCCCTCGCCCACAGATACGCAGTATTTT
TRBV18	TRBD1	NA	TRBJ2-5	CASSPRPGTGRETQYF	TGTGCCAGCTCACCACGCCCTGGGACAGGTAGAGAGACCCAGTACTTC
TRBV29-1	NA	NA	TRBJ1-4	CSAREAAEGEKLFF	TGCAGCGCCCGTGAGGCCGCCGAAGGTGAAAAACTGTTTTTT
TRBV5-1	NA	NA	TRBJ1-2	CASSQMGSRGYTF	TGCGCCAGCAGCCAAATGGGTTCAAGGGGCTACACCTTC
TRBV5-1	TRBD2	NA	TRBJ2-1	CASSRGGRVDEQFF	TGCGCCAGCAGCCGCGGGGGGCGGGTCGATGAGCAGTTCTTC
TRBV10-3	TRBD1	NA	TRBJ1-6	CAISQQGASYNSPLHF	TGTGCCATCAGTCAGCAGGGGGCCTCCTATAATTCACCCCTCCACTTT